A single sample gave rise to the 29 T cell receptor beta chains below, sequenced in a study of shared clonotypes between healthy human individuals. TCRdb's copy holds only in-frame clones and misses some; the assay was immunoSEQ multiplex PCR. The sample includes about 2.4 million clones, roughly nine tenths of them seen just once. What was sequenced was naive CD4+ T cells sorted from blood. Subset denoted: CD45RA+ positively selected. The receptors were sampled from a man between 18 and 35 years old in good health.

V gene TRBV6-1 combines with J gene TRBJ2-5; D remains unclear. The CDR3 totals 10 residues. Germline V gene sequence: CDR1 MNHNS, CDR2 SASEGT. Trimming removed 7 bases from V and 5 bases from J, with 5 bases in between. CDR3 amino acids: CASNKETQYF. Written as DNA, the CDR3 is TGTGCCAGCAATAAGGAGACCCAGTACTTC.

CDR3 in amino acids: CASSSNRDRVNEQFF. The CDR3 region has the DNA TGCGCCAGCAGCTCAAACCGGGACAGGGTCAATGAGCAGTTCTTC. The chain recombines TRBV5-1 with TRBJ2-1; 9 nucleotides line up with TRBD1. The germline gives CDR1 SGHRS, CDR2 YFSETQ. After removal of 3 bases from V and 6 bases from J, the junction contained 7 bases not matched to a gene. The CDR3 is 15 amino acids.

V is TRBV5-4 and J is TRBJ2-1, with TRBD2 matching 7 bases. The CDR3 spans 11 residues. The germline V gene encodes CDR1 SGHNT and CDR2 YYREEE (reference sequence). J was trimmed by 5 bases and V by 9 bases; bases with no gene match: 2. In nucleotides, the CDR3 is TGTGCCACCGGGACTAACAATGAGCAGTTCTTC. It specifies CATGTNNEQFF.

Note on this clone: Other DNA sequences in this sample translate to the same CDR3. The genes are TRBV9 and TRBJ1-3; D gene uncertain. Trimming cost V 0 bases and J 0 bases, with 7 bases left between them. The CDR3 runs to 15 residues. Germline V CDR1 and CDR2: SGDLS, YYNGEE. As DNA, the CDR3 is TGTGCCAGCAGCGTAGGCCGGAACTCTGGAAACACCATATATTTT. This sequence encodes CASSVGRNSGNTIYF.

The chain joins TRBV7-9 to TRBJ1-1; 8 bases fit TRBD1. Germline V CDR1 and CDR2: SEHNR, FQNEAQ (reference sequence). V dropped 5 bases and J dropped 1; count of bases not matched to a gene: 6. There are 15 residues in the CDR3. CDR3 amino acids: CASSKGQGTNTEAFF. CDR3 sequence (DNA): TGTGCCAGCAGCAAAGGACAGGGTACGAACACTGAAGCTTTCTTT. Full variable domain (remainder filled in from reference TRBV7-9 and TRBJ1-1): DTGVSQNPRHKITKRGQNVTFRCDPISEHNRLYWYRQTLGQGPEFLTYFQNEAQLEKSRLLSDRFSAERPKGSFSTLEIQRTEQGDSAMYLCASSKGQGTNTEAFFGQGTRLTVV.

This clone was recorded once. The rearrangement joins TRBV7-2 to TRBJ2-7, with D perhaps given as TRBD1 or TRBD2 (5 bases each). The CDR3 is 15 amino acids. Between the trimmed V and J ends, which lost 4 bases and 6 bases, there was a span of 19 bases. The germline CDR1 and CDR2 sequences are SGHTA and FQGNSA. CDR3 bases: TGTGCCAGCAGCTCTGAGGGGCCCCCAGTTCGCGAGCAGTACTTC. Its protein is CASSSEGPPVREQYF.

The chain recombines TRBV7-2 with TRBJ2-7; TRBD2 agrees at 14 bases. After removal of 5 bases from V and 7 bases from J, the junction contained 10 bases not matched to a gene. Per the germline V gene, CDR1 is SGHTA and CDR2 is FQGNSA. CDR3 length equals 16 residues. The CDR3 DNA follows: TGTGCCAGCAGCACCACGACGGGACTAGCGGGAGTTGAGCAGTACTTC. Amino acids: CASSTTTGLAGVEQYF. Full variable domain (outside the CDR3, taken from reference TRBV7-2 and TRBJ2-7): GAGVSQSPSNKVTEKGKDVELRCDPISGHTALYWYRQSLGQGLEFLIYFQGNSAPDKSGLPSDRFSAERTGGSVSTLTIQRTQQEDSAVYLCASSTTTGLAGVEQYFGPGTRLTVT.

The chain joins TRBV19 to TRBJ2-3; D ambiguous. Germline V gene sequence: CDR1 LNHDA, CDR2 SQIVND (reference sequence). Trimming removed 5 bases at V and 6 bases at J, with 9 bases between. This CDR3 is built from 12 residues. The CDR3 sequence: CASSRPRDTQYF. The CDR3 nucleotides are TGTGCCAGTAGTCGACCCAGGGATACGCAGTATTTT.

This chain links TRBV29-1 with TRBJ2-6; D perhaps matches TRBD1 (7 bases). The CDR3 is 16 residues long. Deletions cut 3 bases from V and 1 base from J, with 13 bases between. The germline V gene has CDR1 SQVTM and CDR2 ANQGSEA. The DNA for the CDR3 is TGCAGCGTTGATGTCAGGGGGGTTTCTGGGGCCAACGTCCTGACTTTC. Protein product: CSVDVRGVSGANVLTF.

This clone has just one count. The CDR3, as DNA: TGTGCAAGTCGCCCCACCTCCTTGGGGCAGGGTAAGTTAGTAACCCTATCTCCGCCCCAGCATTTT. Translation: CASRPTSLGQGKLVTLSPPQHF. The chain links TRBV12-2 to TRBJ1-5; TRBD1, the table's D call, was not compared with the DNA. TRBV12-2 is reported as a pseudogene. There are 22 residues in the CDR3.

The chain links TRBV11-2 to TRBJ2-2; D remains ambiguous. The CDR3 covers 11 residues. Deletions cut 4 bases from V and 7 bases from J, with 4 bases between. Germline lookup yields CDR1 SGHAT and CDR2 FQNNGV. CDR3 in DNA: TGTGCCAGCAGCTCTCGCGGGGAGCTGTTTTTT. Protein: CASSSRGELFF.

This clone has a handful of counts. The chain links TRBV6-6 to TRBJ1-1; possibly TRBD1 for D (5 bases). V lost 6 bases and J lost 2, with 13 bases in between. CDR3 length: 14 residues. The germline V gene has CDR1 MNHNY and CDR2 SVGAGI (reference sequence). The DNA of the CDR3 is TGTGCCAGCAGCACCGCCGGGGCTAACACTGAAGCTTTCTTT. Residues: CASSTAGANTEAFF.

With respect to this clone: Other DNA sequences in this specimen translate into the identical CDR3. The rearrangement joins TRBV29-1 to TRBJ2-5; D is uncertain. The CDR3 runs 10 residues. The V gene's germline CDR1 is SQVTM and CDR2 ANQGSEA. The V end lost 4 bases, the J end lost 5 bases, and 5 bases lay between the germline ends. CDR3 protein: CSVGGETQYF. The CDR3 nucleotides are TGCAGCGTTGGAGGTGAGACCCAGTACTTC.

The rearrangement uses TRBV5-1 and TRBJ2-2; D call uncertain. The ends were cut back, 2 bases at V and 1 base at J, with 9 bases in the middle. The CDR3 has 15 residues. CDR1 and CDR2 (germline): SGHRS, YFSETQ. CDR3 coding DNA: TGCGCCAGCAGCTTTCGGGTAGAGAACACCGGGGAGCTGTTTTTT. Amino acid sequence: CASSFRVENTGELFF.

This chain links TRBV11-2 with TRBJ2-1; D remains unclear. This CDR3 contains 15 residues. Looked up from germline, CDR1 is SGHAT and CDR2 is FQNNGV. V was trimmed by 3 bases and J by 2 bases, leaving 11 bases between them. The CDR3 loop reads CASSLIAGAYNEQFF. The CDR3 bases are TGTGCCAGCAGCTTGATAGCAGGCGCCTACAATGAGCAGTTCTTC.

This chain uses TRBV5-1 with TRBJ2-7; D gene unclear. Trimming pared 1 base from V and 2 bases from J, leaving 7 bases between. Germline V lookup: CDR1 SGHRS, CDR2 YFSETQ. This CDR3 is built from 13 residues. The CDR3 DNA reads as TGCGCCAGCAGCTTGAACGACCCCTACGAGCAGTACTTC. It codes for CASSLNDPYEQYF.

This clone was observed a single time. The chain has TRBV27 and TRBJ2-7, with D possibly TRBD2 on 6 matching bases. V was pared by 5 bases and J by 0 bases, with 20 bases between. Germline-derived CDR1 and CDR2 are MNHEY and SMNVEV (reference sequence). CDR3 length: 17 residues. This chain's CDR3 is CASSPSVRDLTSYEQYF. CDR3 coding DNA: TGTGCCAGCAGTCCCTCTGTGCGGGACCTTACCTCCTACGAGCAGTACTTC.

This sequence joins TRBV4-3 and TRBJ1-1; 8 nucleotides line up with TRBD1. This CDR3 is built from 16 residues. CDR1 LGHNA and CDR2 YSLEER come from the germline V gene. The V segment lost 0 bases and the J segment 5 bases; nucleotides outside the gene matches: 8. CDR3 coding DNA: TGCGCCAGCAGCCAAGATGGGCAGGGGGCTCGAACTGAAGCTTTCTTT. The encoded protein is CASSQDGQGARTEAFF.

Comments on this clone: Other DNA variants within this sample encode the same CDR3. The chain links TRBV6-1 to TRBJ1-1; D is ambiguous. Germline loops: CDR1 MNHNS, CDR2 SASEGT. The V end was cut by 4 bases, the J end by 4 bases, with 7 bases between. The CDR3 has 12 amino acids. In DNA form, the CDR3 reads TGTGCCAGCAGTGTTCCAGGCACTGAAGCTTTCTTT. It encodes CASSVPGTEAFF.

The CDR3 sequence is CASSIVWEGPSNQPQHF. CDR3 DNA sequence: TGTGCCAGTAGTATAGTGTGGGAGGGTCCAAGCAATCAGCCCCAGCATTTT. The rearrangement joins TRBV19 to TRBJ1-5; no clear D gene. This CDR3 has 17 amino acids. Germline values: CDR1 LNHDA, CDR2 SQIVND (reference sequence). V dropped 1 base and J dropped 1 base, with 14 bases sitting between them.

V gene TRBV5-1 combines with J gene TRBJ1-1; the D is unclear. The length of the CDR3 is 14 residues. CDR1 SGHRS and CDR2 YFSETQ come from the germline V gene. Deletions cut 0 bases from V and 4 bases from J, with 10 bases between. CDR3 nucleotides: TGCGCCAGCAGCTTGGGAGGGCCAGGCACTGAAGCTTTCTTT. Translated, it gives CASSLGGPGTEAFF.

The rearrangement links TRBV6-6 to TRBJ2-1; the match to TRBD2 covers 9 bases. J was trimmed by 10 bases and V by 6 bases; bases with no gene match: 10. The CDR3 has 14 residues. Germline-derived CDR1 and CDR2 are MNHNY and SVGAGI (reference sequence). The CDR3, as DNA: TGTGCCAGCAGGGGGACTAGCCCCCCTTACGAGCAGTTCTTC. As protein: CASRGTSPPYEQFF.

J is TRBJ1-1 and V is TRBV14; D possibly corresponds to TRBD1 (6 bases). Germline V gives CDR1 SGHDN, CDR2 FVKESK. The CDR3 is 16 residues long. The germline V and J ends were trimmed by 1 base and 4 bases, with 16 bases remaining between them. The CDR3: CASSQVTPSGVTEAFF. CDR3 bases: TGTGCCAGCAGCCAAGTGACCCCCTCAGGGGTCACTGAAGCTTTCTTT.

The chain couples TRBV25-1 to TRBJ1-2; D may be TRBD1 (5 bases). The CDR3 runs to 16 residues. The ends were cut back, 2 bases at V and 4 bases at J, with 17 bases in the middle. CDR1 and CDR2 (germline): MGHDK, SYGVNS. The CDR3 DNA is TGTGCCAGCAGTGAAAGCGGGGCAGGCAGTGTCTATGGCTACACCTTC. The encoded protein is CASSESGAGSVYGYTF.

Worth noting for this clone: The sample contains more than one DNA sequence encoding this CDR3. The chain joins TRBV7-2 to TRBJ2-5, with 10 bases lining up with TRBD2. The J segment lost 2 bases and the V segment lost 3 bases, leaving 0 bases of the junction unmatched. In germline, CDR1 is SGHTA, CDR2 FQGNSA. This CDR3 has 14 amino acids. CDR3 nucleotides: TGTGCCAGCAGCTTGGGACTAGCGCAAGAGACCCAGTACTTC. Translating gives CASSLGLAQETQYF.

The V gene is TRBV6-1, the J gene TRBJ1-5; 9 nucleotides match TRBD1. With V trimmed by 6 bases and J by 4 bases, 7 bases remained unmatched. The CDR3 runs to 15 residues. From germline, CDR1 is MNHNS and CDR2 SASEGT. CDR3 residues: CASRWRDRVNQPQHF. CDR3 sequence (DNA): TGTGCCAGCAGGTGGAGGGACAGGGTTAATCAGCCCCAGCATTTT.

The CDR3 nucleotides are TGTGCCAGTAAGCCTCACCCCACCGGCACAGATACGCAGTATTTT. This encodes CASKPHPTGTDTQYF. V gene TRBV19 combines with J gene TRBJ2-3; the D is unclear. CDR1 LNHDA and CDR2 SQIVND come from the germline V gene (reference sequence). The V gene lost 7 bases and the J gene lost 1 base, with 15 bases spanning the gap. This CDR3 comprises 15 residues. Full variable domain (remainder filled in from reference TRBV19 and TRBJ2-3): DGGITQSPKYLFRKEGQNVTLSCEQNLNHDAMYWYRQDPGQGLRLIYYSQIVNDFQKGDIAEGYSVSREKKESFPLTVTSAQKNPTAFYLCASKPHPTGTDTQYFGPGTRLTVL.

V and J are TRBV5-1 and TRBJ2-7; D remains unclear. V was cut by 0 bases and J by 6 bases, with 7 bases left in between. The germline CDR1 and CDR2 sequences are SGHRS and YFSETQ. The CDR3 runs 12 residues. The CDR3 sequence: CASSLDRFEQYF. The CDR3 nucleotides are TGCGCCAGCAGCTTGGATCGGTTCGAGCAGTACTTC.

The rearrangement joins TRBV28 to TRBJ1-2; D is possibly TRBD1 (5 bases). CDR1 MDHEN and CDR2 SYDVKM come from the germline V gene. V was trimmed by 6 bases and J by 0 bases, leaving 17 bases between them. The CDR3 loop spans 16 amino acids. CDR3 loop: CASRPPPGRTNYGYTF. The CDR3 DNA follows: TGTGCCAGCAGACCTCCGCCGGGACGGACTAACTATGGCTACACCTTC.